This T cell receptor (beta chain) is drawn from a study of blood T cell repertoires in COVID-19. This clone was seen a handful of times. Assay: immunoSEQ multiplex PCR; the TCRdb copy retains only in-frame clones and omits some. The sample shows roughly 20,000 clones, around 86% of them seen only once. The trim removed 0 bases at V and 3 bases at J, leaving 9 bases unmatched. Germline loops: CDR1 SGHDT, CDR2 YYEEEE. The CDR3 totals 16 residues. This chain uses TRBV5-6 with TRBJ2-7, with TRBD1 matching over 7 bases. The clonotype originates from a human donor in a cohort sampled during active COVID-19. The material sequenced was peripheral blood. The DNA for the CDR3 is TGTGCCAGCAGCTTGGGGGGTAGGGGGCGATTCTACGAGCAGTACTTC. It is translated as CASSLGGRGRFYEQYF.